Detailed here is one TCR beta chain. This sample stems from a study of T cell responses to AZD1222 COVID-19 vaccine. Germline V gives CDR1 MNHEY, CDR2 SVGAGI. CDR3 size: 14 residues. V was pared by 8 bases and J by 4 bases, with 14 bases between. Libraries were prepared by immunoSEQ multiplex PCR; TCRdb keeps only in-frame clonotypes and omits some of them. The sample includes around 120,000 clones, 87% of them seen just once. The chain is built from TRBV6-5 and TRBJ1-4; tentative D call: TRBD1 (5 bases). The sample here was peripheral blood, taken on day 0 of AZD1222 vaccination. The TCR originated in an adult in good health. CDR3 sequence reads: CASHRGRSNEKLFF. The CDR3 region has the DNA TGTGCCAGCCATCGGGGCAGAAGTAATGAAAAACTGTTTTTT.